These 6 T cell receptor beta chains share one sample of origin, sequenced in a study of T cell repertoires in cytomegalovirus infection. Using its own MiXCR run on the reads, TCRdb lists one record per CDR3 protein. The sample records about 460,000 distinct CDR3 sequences, around 11% being singletons. Sequenced sample: PBMCs. The origin of the receptors is a human donor in good health (CMV status not recorded). Some clones in this sample may be carry-over from other donors' samples.

This chain uses TRBV27 with TRBJ1-1; 10 bases align to TRBD1. Germline loops: CDR1 MNHEY, CDR2 SMNVEV (reference sequence). Losses at the gene ends were 5 bases for V and 3 bases for J; bases not matched to a gene: 18. The CDR3 sequence is 19 residues long. As DNA, the CDR3 is TGTGCCAGCAGTCTCAGCCCGGGACAGGGGATGCGGGGGCACACTGAAGCTTTCTTT. Amino acids: CASSLSPGQGMRGHTEAFF.

There are many counts of this clonotype. This chain connects TRBV15 to TRBJ2-5, with D possibly called TRBD1 or TRBD2 (5 bases each). The CDR3 totals 16 residues. Per germline, CDR1 LNHNV and CDR2 YYDKDF (reference sequence). Deletions cut 3 bases from V and 5 bases from J, with 19 bases between. CDR3 region: CATSRLQWGSGETQYF. CDR3 bases: TGTGCCACCAGCAGGCTACAATGGGGGAGTGGGGAGACCCAGTACTTC.

This clonotype was seen at least ten times. The rearrangement uses TRBV20-1 and TRBJ1-6, with D hard to call. This CDR3 contains 12 residues. Germline loops: CDR1 DFQATT, CDR2 SNEGSKA (reference sequence). Trimming removed 1 base from V and 7 bases from J, with 5 bases in between. CDR3 protein: CSARVGNSPLHF. The CDR3 nucleotides read TGCAGTGCTAGAGTGGGGAATTCACCCCTCCACTTT.

The chain uses TRBV5-1 and TRBJ2-1, with D perhaps matching TRBD1 (5 bases). V shed 5 bases and J shed 7 bases, with 16 bases lying between them. There are 14 residues in the CDR3. Germline-derived CDR1 and CDR2 are SGHRS and YFSETQ. CDR3 bases: TGCGCCAGCAGTCAGGGATTTGAGAGGAATGAGCAGTTCTTC. It specifies CASSQGFERNEQFF.

There are many counts of this clonotype. V is TRBV2 and J is TRBJ2-7; TRBD1 matches 7 bases. Trimming removed 7 bases from V and 3 bases from J; junction bases left unmatched: 12. This CDR3 region has 15 residues. The V gene's germline CDR1 is SNHLY and CDR2 FYNNEI. CDR3 nucleotide sequence: TGTGCCAGCACCCAATTTGGGGGACAGCGCTACGAGCAGTACTTC. Amino acids: CASTQFGGQRYEQYF.

This clonotype was seen at least ten times. The chain has TRBV18 and TRBJ2-7; 7 bases are shared with TRBD1. Unmatched junction bases numbered 4, after V lost 3 bases and J lost 2 bases. The CDR3 has 14 amino acids. Per germline, CDR1 KGHSH and CDR2 LQKENI. The CDR3 DNA is TGTGCCAGCTCACCCCCGACAGGGCCCTACGAGCAGTACTTC. Its protein product is CASSPPTGPYEQYF.